This T cell receptor beta chain was identified during a study of cytomegalovirus exposure and HLA in healthy donors. Overall study context: Early released data had around 88 million unique TCRs, all coming from HLA-typed donors. Study-level findings and limits: Many donors shared some public TCRs, even though most TCR sequences were rare.

In regard to this clone: What it binds is unknown.

The PCR contained 60 Vbeta and 13 Jbeta primers. This table comes from immunoSEQ multiplex PCR, and its TCRdb copy is limited to in-frame clones, with some not included. The repertoire holds around 97,000 clones, roughly two thirds seen once, with roughly 3.6% in the top ten. V was clipped by 6 bases and J by 2 bases; unmatched bases: 8. Germline assignment: CDR1 MNHEY and CDR2 SVGAGI. This CDR3 comprises 15 residues. The clonotype was recovered from a man aged 40-49 years in good health and CMV-seronegative. This chain joins TRBV6-5 and TRBJ2-3, with 7 bases matching TRBD1. Sequencing was performed on PBMCs. The CDR3 sequence: CASRILGGNTDTQYF. In DNA, the CDR3 is TGTGCCAGCAGGATCCTAGGGGGCAACACAGATACGCAGTATTTT.